This TCR beta chain was profiled in a study of blood T cells in healthy people across ages. Study-level findings and limits: Unsorted PBMC material precluded a definitive naive versus antigen-experienced comparison.

The study drew donors from healthy Caucasian individuals in Russia aged roughly 6 to 90. For this clonotype: Antigen unknown.

The CDR3 spans 15 residues. V lost 5 bases and J lost 4; bases outside the gene matches: 6. The V gene's germline CDR1 is MNHEY and CDR2 SVGAGI. The use of a sample-barcoded 5' primer and a J-beta primer mix characterized a second PCR of about 6 to 12 cycles. TCRdb re-derived calls from the 5' RACE reads in MiXCR, one entry per CDR3 protein. Here the sample spans roughly 2 million distinct CDR3 sequences, around half being singletons. Material for sequencing was blood. This sequence was found in a woman between 40 and 50 years old in good health. This rearrangement joins TRBV6-5 to TRBJ1-4; 8 bases fit TRBD1. The CDR3 protein is CASSRDRTINEKLFF. The CDR3 nucleotides read TGTGCCAGCAGTCGGGACAGGACTATTAATGAAAAACTGTTTTTT.